This T cell receptor (beta chain) emerged from a study of identical twins. CDR3 length equals 16 residues. V lost 1 base and J 6 bases, leaving 15 bases between the germline ends. Germline CDR1 and CDR2: SEHNR and FQNEAQ (reference sequence). TCRdb passed the 5' RACE reads through MiXCR, listing each CDR3 protein once. The sample includes 500,000 to 650,000 distinct CDR3 sequences, under 25% of them seen just once. The data also belong to a second study, concerning yellow fever vaccine responses in identical twins.

The V gene is TRBV7-9, the J gene TRBJ2-2; D not certain. This receptor was obtained from a woman aged 18-35 years in good health. Sequencing was carried out using CD4+ T cells sorted from blood. The CDR3 region has the DNA TGTGCCAGCAGCTTAGAAAGTTGGGGTAGCCCCGGGGAGCTGTTTTTT. Amino acid sequence: CASSLESWGSPGELFF.